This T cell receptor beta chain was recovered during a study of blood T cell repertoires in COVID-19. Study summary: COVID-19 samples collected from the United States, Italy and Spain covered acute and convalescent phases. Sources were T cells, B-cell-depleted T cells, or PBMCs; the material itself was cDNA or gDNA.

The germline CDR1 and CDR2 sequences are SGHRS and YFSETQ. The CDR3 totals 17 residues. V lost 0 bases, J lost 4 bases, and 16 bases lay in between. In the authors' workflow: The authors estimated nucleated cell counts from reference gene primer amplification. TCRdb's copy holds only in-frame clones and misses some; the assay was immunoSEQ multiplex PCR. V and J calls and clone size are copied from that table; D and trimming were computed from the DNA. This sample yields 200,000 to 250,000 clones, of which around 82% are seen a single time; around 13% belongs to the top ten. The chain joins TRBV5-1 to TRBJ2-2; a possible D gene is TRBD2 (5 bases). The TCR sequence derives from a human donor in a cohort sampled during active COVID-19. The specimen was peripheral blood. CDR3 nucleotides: TGCGCCAGCAGCTTGGAAGGACCCACGGCGGGCACCGGGGAGCTGTTTTTT. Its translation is CASSLEGPTAGTGELFF.